Sequencing of this T cell receptor beta chain was carried out in a study of beta chain features in type 1 diabetes. Findings and caveats of the study: Insertions at VDJ junctions were less frequent in type 1 diabetes patients. These patients also deleted more nucleotides at the same junctions.

The study reverse transcribed the entire isolated RNA, so it sequenced expressed TCRB transcripts. This table comes from immunoSEQ multiplex PCR, and its TCRdb copy is limited to in-frame clones, with some not included. The sample lists about 900,000 clones; 15% to 20% were seen once. Post-sort purity exceeded 95% for all sorted populations. The CDR3 has 17 residues. Looked up from germline, CDR1 is SGHTA and CDR2 is FQGNSA. The junction had 15 bases not matched to a gene; V was cut back by 2 bases and J by 6 bases. This clone was picked up a small number of times. The antigen remains unidentified. The specimen sequenced was naive CD4+ T cells from blood. The chain has TRBV7-2 and TRBJ2-7, with TRBD2 matching 8 bases. The sequence derives from a woman aged 18-35 years in good health. The CDR3: CASSLSLAGARGGEQYF. The CDR3 coding sequence is TGTGCCAGCAGCTTAAGTCTAGCGGGTGCCCGCGGAGGCGAGCAGTACTTC.